These T cell receptor beta chains were read from a single sample in a study of technical replicates of blood from four donors. The method was immunoSEQ multiplex PCR; TCRdb's version includes in-frame clones alone and lacks a portion of them. The table has about 85,000 clones, about 94% seen once; the top ten hold around 0.25%. The sample taken for sequencing was T cells isolated from PBMCs. Receptors originate from a human donor in good health. CDR3s include the opening cysteine and the closing phenylalanine or tryptophan. The order of the fields is clone size, J gene, D gene, V gene, CDR3 DNA, CDR3 protein. A D gene is named only where the DNA matches it firmly. The size of a clone is reported for some rows only, either as once, few or many, or as a class for expanded clones.

once TRBJ1-2 - TRBV2 TGTGCCAGCAGTGAACGGGCAGGGGCCATCTATGGCTACACCTTC CASSERAGAIYGYTF
- TRBJ2-7 TRBD2 TRBV10-3 TGTGCCATCAGTGGCGGGAGGGCCTTAAGGGACTACGAGCAGTACTTC CAISGGRALRDYEQYF
- TRBJ2-1 TRBD1 TRBV7-9 TGTGCCAGCAGCTCTCCCGGACAGGGCCACAATGAGCAGTTCTTC CASSSPGQGHNEQFF
- TRBJ2-7 TRBD1 TRBV30 TGTGCCTGGAGTGTACGGGGACAGCTTTCCTACGAGCAGTACTTC CAWSVRGQLSYEQYF
- TRBJ1-4 - TRBV7-3 TGTGCCAGCAGCTTAACGGGCAGTTTTAATGAAAAACTGTTTTTT CASSLTGSFNEKLFF
- TRBJ1-3 - TRBV4-2 TGTGCCAGCAGCCAGGCCGCGGGGCAACAAGGTGGAAACACCATATATTTT CASSQAAGQQGGNTIYF
few TRBJ2-3 - TRBV13 TGTGCCAGCAGCTTATCTTGGGCGGGACCCTCTAATTACACAGATACGCAGTATTTT CASSLSWAGPSNYTDTQYF
- TRBJ1-2 TRBD1 TRBV11-2 TGTGCCAGCAGCTTGGACAGGGTATATGGCTACACCTTC CASSLDRVYGYTF
- TRBJ2-7 TRBD2 TRBV27 TGTGCCAGCAGTCTAGGGACTAGCGGGGGACACTACTACGAGCAGTACTTC CASSLGTSGGHYYEQYF
- TRBJ1-2 - TRBV7-2 TGTGCCAGCAGCCGTACAGGGTCGAACTATGGCTACACCTTC CASSRTGSNYGYTF
- TRBJ2-7 - TRBV7-8 TGTGCCAGCAGGAGACAGGAAGCCTACGAGCAGTACTTC CASRRQEAYEQYF
once TRBJ2-7 - TRBV14 TGTGCCAGCAGCCAGAGGAGCTCCTACGAGCAGTACTTC CASSQRSSYEQYF
- TRBJ1-1 TRBD1 TRBV12-5 TGTGCTAGTGGTTTGCTCTCAGGGGGCCCGGGCCCTATGAACACTGAAGCTTTCTTT CASGLLSGGPGPMNTEAFF
- TRBJ1-1 - TRBV5-4 TGTGCCAGCAGCTCACCTCAGACAGGAAACACTGAAGCTTTCTTT CASSSPQTGNTEAFF
- TRBJ2-5 TRBD1 TRBV2 TGTGCCAGCAGTGTGGGGACAGCAAAAGAGACCCAGTACTTC CASSVGTAKETQYF
- TRBJ2-5 - TRBV10-3 TGTGCCATCAGTGAGTCGTCCGGCCAAGAGACCCAGTACTTC CAISESSGQETQYF
- TRBJ1-5 TRBD1 TRBV7-6 TGTGCCAGCAGCCTCGGACAGGGATCGGATCAGCCCCAGCATTTT CASSLGQGSDQPQHF
- TRBJ1-2 - TRBV6-5 TGTGCCAGCAGTTACGAGGGAACCTCTTCTTATGGCTACACCTTC CASSYEGTSSYGYTF
- TRBJ1-4 TRBD1 TRBV5-1 TGCGCCAGCAGCTTGGCCTTCCGGGACAGGGGGAATGAACTGTTTTTT CASSLAFRDRGNELFF
- TRBJ2-7 - TRBV27 TGTGCCAGCAGTTTAGGGAGAAATTACGAGCAGTACTTC CASSLGRNYEQYF
- TRBJ2-1 TRBD2 TRBV11-1 TGTGCCAGCAGCTCGCCGACTAGCGGGATTTACAATGAGCAGTTCTTC CASSSPTSGIYNEQFF
once TRBJ1-2 - TRBV27 TGTGCCAGCAGTTCCCTGACAGCCGCCTTCTATGGCTACACCTTC CASSSLTAAFYGYTF
- TRBJ1-1 - TRBV5-1 TGCGCCAGCAGCTTTCTCCCCTCTGACACTGAAGCTTTCTTT CASSFLPSDTEAFF
- TRBJ2-3 TRBD2 TRBV5-1 TGCGCCAGCAGCCCCGGGACTAGCTTAACAGATACGCAGTATTTT CASSPGTSLTDTQYF
- TRBJ2-5 - TRBV5-4 TGTGCCAGCAGGGGGCGGGGAGAGACCCAGTACTTC CASRGRGETQYF
- TRBJ1-5 TRBD1 TRBV10-1 TGCGCCAGCAGTATAGGGGGCCACCAGCCCCAGCATTTT CASSIGGHQPQHF
- TRBJ2-7 TRBD1 TRBV27 TGTGCCAGCCAGAATACCGGGACAGAATTTCCCTACGAGCAGTACTTC CASQNTGTEFPYEQYF
- TRBJ2-7 - TRBV12-5 TGTGCTAGTGGTTACGGTAGCGAGCAGTACTTC CASGYGSEQYF
- TRBJ2-7 TRBD1 TRBV27 TGTGCCAGCAGTGGGAATCAGGACAGGCCGGACGTGGGGCAGTACTTC CASSGNQDRPDVGQYF
- TRBJ2-7 - TRBV9 TGTGCCAGCAGCCCACAGTTAGAAAGCGAGCAGTACTTC CASSPQLESEQYF
- TRBJ2-3 TRBD2 TRBV9 TGTGCCAGCAGCGTAGGCCCTGGGACTAGCGGCGGGGATACGCAGTATTTT CASSVGPGTSGGDTQYF
- TRBJ1-5 - TRBV7-9 TGTGCCAGCAGCCCACGCCGGACCGGGGATCAGCCCCAGCATTTT CASSPRRTGDQPQHF
few TRBJ1-1 TRBD1 TRBV19 TGTGCCAGTAGTGAGGACAGGGACACTGAAGCTTTCTTT CASSEDRDTEAFF
- TRBJ2-7 - TRBV28 TGTGCCAGCAGTTTAATTTCAGGCAGCCCCTACGAGCAGTACTTC CASSLISGSPYEQYF
- TRBJ1-1 - TRBV10-3 TGTGCCGTCGTAGGCGAGACAGCTGAAGCTTTCTTT CAVVGETAEAFF
- TRBJ2-5 - TRBV11-2 TGTGCCAGCAGCCCCTTCGAGGAGACCCAGTACTTC CASSPFEETQYF
- TRBJ1-1 TRBD1 TRBV28 TGTGCCAGCAGTTCTCACCTTACAGGGGGGGGAGGCGAAGCTTTCTTT CASSSHLTGGGGEAFF
- TRBJ2-2 TRBD2 TRBV5-1 TGCGCCAGCAGCCAAGCGGGGGGGCCAAACACCGGGGAGCTGTTTTTT CASSQAGGPNTGELFF
- TRBJ1-2 - TRBV18 TGTGCCAGCTCACCAGAGAGTCACTATGGCTACACCTTC CASSPESHYGYTF
few TRBJ1-1 TRBD1 TRBV6-1 TGTGCCAGCCGGGACAGGCTAACAGAAGCTTTCTTT CASRDRLTEAFF
- TRBJ2-1 TRBD2 TRBV28 TGTGCCAGCAGTCCCCTTAGCGGGGGCCTCTTTGATCGTAATGAGCAGTTCTTC CASSPLSGGLFDRNEQFF
- TRBJ1-6 TRBD1 TRBV11-2 TGTGCCAGCAGCTTAACAGGGGGCCGGTCCTATAATTCACCCCTCCACTTT CASSLTGGRSYNSPLHF
- TRBJ2-2 - TRBV5-1 TGCGCCAGCTACAACAACAGAAACACCGGGGAGCTGTTTTTT CASYNNRNTGELFF